The text below deals with one T cell receptor beta chain. This clonotype was seen only a few times. It has no known antigen specificity. Base qualities are not provided; no much larger clone lies one nucleotide away. Set within a cohort of healthcare workers in London, UK, this nested case-control study involved weekly PCR testing of nasopharyngeal swabs along with blood sampling. Healthcare workers were enrolled in the week of the UK lockdown, from 23 to 31 March 2020, and were followed every week for up to about 16 weeks. This entry is derived from a study of early T cells in non-severe SARS-CoV-2 infection (dated by TCRdb to 2020 to 2022). Looking at the study overall: Bulk RNA from unsorted whole blood was used for TCR sequencing, so alpha and beta chains could not be paired. The full study reports these points: Matching against VDJdb was skewed toward anti-spike CD8 responses, likely underestimated virus-specific expansions, and missed private and CD4 specificities.

Taken from the germline V gene, the CDR1 and CDR2 loops are ENHRY and SYGVKD. V drops 10 bases and J drops 2 bases, leaving 17 bases in between. CDR3 length: 15 amino acids, cysteine to phenylalanine. Just the 45-base CDR3 DNA is kept, in frame starting at base 1. The library came from 5' RACE. The data were produced on a NextSeq 500. The TCR library protocol attached unique molecular identifiers to individual cDNA molecules to correct for sequencing error and PCR bias. TCR alpha and beta chains were both sequenced, and the abundances of alpha and beta sequences in each sample were closely correlated with each other. Turning to the authors' computational methods: Decombinator V4 was used to annotate the V gene, J gene and CDR3 of the TCR sequences. Expanded TCRs were defined as changing significantly between any two time points under a Poisson model with p below 0.0001. Abundances of TCRs were expressed as counts per million after normalisation to the total number of TCRs sequenced in each sample. MAIT TCRs were defined by TRAV1-2 paired with TRAJ12, TRAJ20 or TRAJ33, and iNKT TCRs by TRAV10 paired with TRAJ18. VDJdb, accessed on 1 November 2021, was searched for TCRs annotated for CMV, EBV and SARS-CoV-2, and TCRs annotated for more than one antigen were excluded. TCRdb reworked the public reads: Q25 trimming with fastp, MiXCR clone assembly, productive beta chains retained. Rows are unified per CDR3 protein, each entry keeping the most common DNA and genes. TCRdb's processing, not the authors' own work, is the source of the V and J calls. In all, the sample holds some 70,000 distinct CDR3 sequences, and approximately 9% of those were seen once. The top ten constitute approximately 3% of the sample.

Sequenced input: whole blood. This TCR came from an adult who was a healthcare worker with PCR-confirmed SARS-CoV-2 infection or an uninfected control (not recorded which). The chain couples TRBV10-3 to TRBJ2-2; tentative D gene TRBD1, with 6 bases matching. The DNA sequence reads TGTGCCAACGCCCCGGACAGATTCAACACCGGGGAGCTGTTTTTT. Its product reads: CANAPDRFNTGELFF.